One and the same sample provided the 19 T cell receptor beta chains below, sequenced in a study of early T cells in non-severe SARS-CoV-2 infection. One entry per CDR3 protein results from TCRdb running MiXCR on the 5' RACE reads. The sample holds about 98,000 distinct CDR3 sequences, approximately 11% seen once. Source material: whole blood. Source of these receptors: an adult who was a healthcare worker with PCR-confirmed SARS-CoV-2 infection or an uninfected control (not recorded which).

This clonotype was counted ten times or more. The rearrangement uses TRBV20-1 and TRBJ2-2, with D tentatively TRBD1 (6 bases). CDR3 size: 15 residues. Germline V gene data show CDR1 as DFQATT and CDR2 as SNEGSKA (reference sequence). V was shortened by 1 base and J by 0 bases, with 9 bases between the two germline ends. CDR3 loop: CSARVGASNTGELFF. CDR3 in DNA: TGCAGTGCTAGAGTGGGGGCGTCGAACACCGGGGAGCTGTTTTTT.

The sample holds a few counts of this clonotype. The chain joins TRBV29-1 to TRBJ2-3; a weak D match, TRBD1 (6 bases). Germline V gene data show CDR1 as SQVTM and CDR2 as ANQGSEA. The ends were cut back, 8 bases at V and 2 bases at J, with 14 bases in the middle. This CDR3 comprises 13 residues. CDR3 sequence: CSTTGQATDTQYF. CDR3 coding DNA: TGCAGCACAACGGGACAAGCCACAGATACGCAGTATTTT.

This clonotype was recorded at least ten times. The rearrangement joins TRBV2 to TRBJ1-5; no definite D call. CDR3 size: 13 residues. CDR1 and CDR2 from the germline V gene are SNHLY and FYNNEI. V lost 8 bases to trimming and J lost 0 bases, with 8 bases between them. The CDR3 DNA sequence: TGTGCCAGCTGGGTTGGTAGCAATCAGCCCCAGCATTTT. Translated, it gives CASWVGSNQPQHF.

This clonotype showed up just a few times. This rearrangement joins TRBV27 to TRBJ2-1; 8 nucleotides agree with TRBD1. Germline CDR1 reads MNHEY; CDR2 reads SMNVEV (reference sequence). The V gene end was trimmed by 4 bases and the J gene end by 8 bases; junction bases not matched to a gene: 13. The CDR3 runs 16 residues. The CDR3 DNA reads as TGTGCCAGCAGTTCCCCTAATGGACAGGGCACAGATGAGCAGTTCTTC. The encoded protein is CASSSPNGQGTDEQFF.

This clonotype was seen repeatedly, ten times or more. This chain joins TRBV12-5 and TRBJ2-7; tentative D call: TRBD2 (6 bases). The V gene's germline CDR1 is LGHNT and CDR2 FRNRAP. The CDR3 is 12 amino acids. Trimming pared 9 bases from V and 4 bases from J, leaving 13 bases between. The CDR3 nucleotides read TGTGCTAGGCTGCGGGATGGGTACGAGCAGTACTTC. The encoded protein is CARLRDGYEQYF.

This clonotype showed up many times. The V and J genes are TRBV18 and TRBJ2-5; D is unresolved. This CDR3 contains 13 residues. CDR1 and CDR2 from the germline V gene are KGHSH and LQKENI. Between the trimmed V and J ends, which lost 3 bases and 3 bases, there was a span of 8 bases. Written as DNA, the CDR3 is TGTGCCAGCTCACCCTTGTCCAAAGAGACCCAGTACTTC. Amino acid sequence: CASSPLSKETQYF.

This clonotype was observed a handful of times. The V and J genes are TRBV5-1 and TRBJ1-4; 10 nucleotides agree with TRBD1. Germline trimming cut 0 bases from V and 4 bases from J; bases unmatched to any gene: 3. The CDR3 has 16 residues. CDR1 is SGHRS, CDR2 YFSETQ, per germline. The CDR3 DNA reads as TGCGCCAGCAGCTTGGGACAGGGGGCTATTAATGAAAAACTGTTTTTT. It specifies CASSLGQGAINEKLFF.

This clonotype came up a few times. The chain employs TRBV12-3 or TRBV12-4 and TRBJ2-7, with D hard to call. The CDR3 is 15 amino acids. V was clipped by 10 bases and J by 0 bases, with 19 bases between them. The CDR3 region is CATSDVGQSSYEQYF. The CDR3 DNA sequence: TGTGCCACCAGCGACGTAGGCCAGAGCTCCTACGAGCAGTACTTC.

This clonotype came up a few times. The chain is built from TRBV27 and TRBJ2-5; D is undetermined. Looked up from germline, CDR1 is MNHEY and CDR2 is SMNVEV (reference sequence). Trimming shortened V by 2 bases and J by 5 bases, and 12 bases separated the two germline ends. The CDR3 spans 14 residues. Here the CDR3 DNA reads TGTGCCAGCAGTTTAAGGTCAGCTTGGGAGACCCAGTACTTC. Translating gives CASSLRSAWETQYF.

This clonotype was seen more than once but under ten times. The genes are TRBV7-3 and TRBJ1-1; 7 bases match TRBD1. J lost 4 bases, V lost 4 bases, and 6 bases had no gene match. The CDR3 contains 14 residues. Germline CDR1 and CDR2: SGHTA and FQGTGA. In DNA form, the CDR3 reads TGTGCCAGCAGCTCCAGGGACAGTGTCACTGAAGCTTTCTTT. Its translation: CASSSRDSVTEAFF. Full variable domain (missing parts from reference TRBV7-3 and TRBJ1-1): GAGVSQTPSNKVTEKGKYVELRCDPISGHTALYWYRQSLGQGPEFLIYFQGTGAADDSGLPNDRFFAVRPEGSVSTLKIQRTERGDSAVYLCASSSRDSVTEAFFGQGTRLTVV.

A few counts support this clonotype. The V call is TRBV14, the J call TRBJ1-1; 10 bases are a match to TRBD1. Germline V gene lookup returns CDR1 SGHDN and CDR2 FVKESK. The V and J ends lost 3 bases and 2 bases, in that order; junction bases with no gene match: 3. There are 15 residues in the CDR3. CDR3 in amino acids: CASSHTTGGNTEAFF. CDR3 in DNA: TGTGCCAGCAGCCATACGACAGGGGGCAACACTGAAGCTTTCTTT.

This clonotype showed up many times. This chain joins TRBV12-3 or TRBV12-4 and TRBJ2-1; TRBD1 aligns across 11 bases. Unmatched junction bases numbered 3, after V lost 10 bases and J lost 1 base. The CDR3 is 14 residues long. In DNA, the CDR3 is TGTGCCAAGGGACAGGGGGTTTCCTACAATGAGCAGTTCTTC. This codes for CAKGQGVSYNEQFF.

This clonotype has just a few counts. This sequence joins TRBV29-1 and TRBJ1-2; weak D call: TRBD1 (6 bases). Germline loops: CDR1 SQVTM, CDR2 ANQGSEA. V was cut by 2 bases and J by 7 bases, with 11 bases left in between. This CDR3 contains 12 residues. CDR3 loop: CSVELEGGGYTF. CDR3 DNA: TGCAGCGTTGAACTGGAGGGGGGTGGCTACACCTTC.

The V call is TRBV27, the J call TRBJ2-1, with TRBD2 matching 7 bases. This CDR3 region has 15 residues. Unmatched junction bases numbered 9, after V lost 2 bases and J lost 8 bases. CDR1 MNHEY and CDR2 SMNVEV come from the germline V gene (reference sequence). The CDR3 coding sequence is TGTGCCAGCAGTTTAGCTAGCGGAGTCGTAGATGAGCAGTTCTTC. It is translated as CASSLASGVVDEQFF.

This clonotype has at least ten counts. V and J are TRBV20-1 and TRBJ2-5, with a weak D call TRBD2 (5 bases). CDR3 size: 13 residues. V lost 6 bases to trimming and J lost 4 bases, with 15 bases between them. CDR1 and CDR2 from the germline V gene are DFQATT and SNEGSKA (reference sequence). CDR3 amino acids: CSAEVIVLETQYF. CDR3 DNA sequence: TGCAGTGCGGAGGTTATAGTCCTAGAGACCCAGTACTTC.

This clonotype was picked up many times. One junction end disagrees with the germline gene, perhaps due to a read error. The chain combines TRBV20-1 with TRBJ2-1; TRBD2 is a possible D gene (6 bases). The germline V gene encodes CDR1 DFQATT and CDR2 SNEGSKA (reference sequence). This CDR3 contains 14 residues. The CDR3 here is CSARVEAGISKAVF. The CDR3 coding sequence is TGCAGTGCTAGAGTTGAGGCGGGGATAAGCAAAGCGGTCTTC.

This clonotype was found a few times. The chain is built from TRBV5-1 and TRBJ1-5, with unresolved D. The germline CDR1 and CDR2 sequences are SGHRS and YFSETQ. The CDR3 has 15 residues. Trimming stripped 6 bases from V and 0 bases from J, with 13 bases between. The CDR3 sequence: CASTLTGDSNQPQHF. In DNA, the CDR3 is TGCGCCAGCACCCTAACCGGGGATAGCAATCAGCCCCAGCATTTT. Full variable domain (missing parts from reference TRBV5-1 and TRBJ1-5): KAGVTQTPRYLIKTRGQQVTLSCSPISGHRSVSWYQQTPGQGLQFLFEYFSETQRNKGNFPGRFSGRQFSNSRSEMNVSTLELGDSALYLCASTLTGDSNQPQHFGDGTRLSIL.

The gene calls are TRBV11-2 and TRBJ2-5; D possibly corresponds to TRBD2 (5 bases). In germline, CDR1 is SGHAT, CDR2 FQNNGV. CDR3 length equals 13 residues. V dropped 5 bases and J dropped 5 bases, with 12 bases sitting between them. This chain's CDR3 is CASSPEPGETQYF. For the CDR3, the DNA is TGTGCCAGCAGCCCTGAGCCGGGGGAGACCCAGTACTTC. The full variable domain, completed using reference TRBV11-2 and TRBJ2-5, is EAGVAQSPRYKIIEKRQSVAFWCNPISGHATLYWYQQILGQGPKLLIQFQNNGVVDDSQLPKDRFSAERLKGVDSTLKIQPAKLEDSAVYLCASSPEPGETQYFGPGTRLLVL.

Only a few counts were recorded for this clonotype. The V call is TRBV24-1, the J call TRBJ1-1, with 7 bases aligning to TRBD1. V was pared by 4 bases and J by 4 bases, with 8 bases of the junction left unmatched. The CDR3 consists of 15 residues. CDR1 is KGHDR and CDR2 is SFDVKD in the germline V gene. CDR3 sequence reads: CATSDSTGRGTEAFF. The CDR3 region has the DNA TGTGCCACCAGTGACTCGACAGGGAGGGGCACTGAAGCTTTCTTT.